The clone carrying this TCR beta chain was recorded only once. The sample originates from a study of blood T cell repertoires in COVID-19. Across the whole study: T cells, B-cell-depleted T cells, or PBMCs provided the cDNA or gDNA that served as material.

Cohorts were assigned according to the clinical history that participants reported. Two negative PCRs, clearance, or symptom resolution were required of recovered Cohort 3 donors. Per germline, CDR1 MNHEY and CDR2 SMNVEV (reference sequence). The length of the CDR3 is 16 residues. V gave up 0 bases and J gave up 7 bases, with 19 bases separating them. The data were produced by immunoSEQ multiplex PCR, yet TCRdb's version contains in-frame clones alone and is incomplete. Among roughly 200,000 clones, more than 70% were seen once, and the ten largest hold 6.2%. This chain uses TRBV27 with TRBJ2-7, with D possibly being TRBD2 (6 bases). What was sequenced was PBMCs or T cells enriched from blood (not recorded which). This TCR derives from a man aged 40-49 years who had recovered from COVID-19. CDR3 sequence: CASSLSGGERGIEQYF. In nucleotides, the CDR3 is TGTGCCAGCAGTTTATCAGGAGGGGAAAGGGGAATTGAGCAGTACTTC.